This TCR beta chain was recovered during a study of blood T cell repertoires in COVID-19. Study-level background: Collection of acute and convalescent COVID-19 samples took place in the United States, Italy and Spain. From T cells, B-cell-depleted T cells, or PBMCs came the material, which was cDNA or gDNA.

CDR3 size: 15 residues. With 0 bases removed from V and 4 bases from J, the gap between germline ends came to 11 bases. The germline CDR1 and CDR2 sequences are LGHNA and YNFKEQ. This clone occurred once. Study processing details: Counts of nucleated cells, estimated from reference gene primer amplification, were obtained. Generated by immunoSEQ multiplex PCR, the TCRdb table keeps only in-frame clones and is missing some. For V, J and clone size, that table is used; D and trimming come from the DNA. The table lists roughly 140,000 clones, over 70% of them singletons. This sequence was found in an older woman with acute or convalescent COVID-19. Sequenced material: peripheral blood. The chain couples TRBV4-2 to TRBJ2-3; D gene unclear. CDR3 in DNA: TGTGCCAGCAGCCAAGAAATCGGTGCACCAGATACGCAGTATTTT. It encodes CASSQEIGAPDTQYF.